These 12 T cell receptor beta chains were sequenced from one sample in a study of early T cells in non-severe SARS-CoV-2 infection. TCRdb re-analysed the 5' RACE reads in MiXCR, keeping a single row per CDR3 protein. Of more than 80,000 distinct CDR3 sequences in the sample, roughly 9.6% are singletons; the top ten hold around 5.4%. Sequenced sample: whole blood. The receptors originated from an adult who was a healthcare worker with PCR-confirmed SARS-CoV-2 infection or an uninfected control (not recorded which).

This clonotype was observed a handful of times. The gene calls are TRBV14 and TRBJ1-2; D unresolved. The CDR3 has 13 residues. Germline V CDR1 and CDR2: SGHDN, FVKESK. V gave up 3 bases and J gave up 14 bases, with 19 bases separating them. The CDR3 DNA follows: TGTGCCAGCAGCCAGCTCGCGGTAAACTTAGGGACCTTC. Translating it yields CASSQLAVNLGTF. Full variable domain (remainder filled in from reference TRBV14 and TRBJ1-2): EAGVTQFPSHSVIEKGQTVTLRCDPISGHDNLYWYRRVMGKEIKFLLHFVKESKQDESGMPNNRFLAERTGGTYSTLKVQPAELEDSGVYFCASSQLAVNLGTFGSGTRLTVV.

The chain couples TRBV5-4 to TRBJ2-1, with 9 positions matching TRBD2. The V gene end was trimmed by 0 bases and the J gene end by 10 bases; junction bases not matched to a gene: 11. CDR1 SGHNT and CDR2 YYREEE come from the germline V gene (reference sequence). This CDR3 is 16 amino acids long. CDR3 residues: CASSLVFGLAGNEQFF. The CDR3 DNA is TGTGCCAGCAGCTTGGTATTCGGGCTAGCGGGAAACGAGCAGTTCTTC.

This sequence joins TRBV19 and TRBJ2-7, with TRBD1 matching over 7 bases. This CDR3 has 11 amino acids. Germline-derived CDR1 and CDR2 are LNHDA and SQIVND (reference sequence). V was clipped by 9 bases and J by 3 bases; unmatched bases: 2. The CDR3 here is CASGDSYEQYF. Here the CDR3 DNA reads TGTGCCAGCGGGGACAGCTACGAGCAGTACTTC.

To note about this clonotype: A read error may be the cause here, since a much bigger clone is one base away. This chain connects TRBV11-2 to TRBJ2-1, with TRBD2 matching 8 bases. The germline gives CDR1 SGHAT, CDR2 FQNNGV. CDR3 size: 17 residues. The CDR3 DNA is TGTGCCAGCAGCTTAGATCCCGCGGGAGGATACCGGAATGAGCAGTCCTTC. This sequence encodes CASSLDPAGGYRNEQSF. The entire variable domain, with the rest obtained from reference TRBV11-2 and TRBJ2-1, is as follows: EAGVAQSPRYKIIEKRQSVAFWCNPISGHATLYWYQQILGQGPKLLIQFQNNGVVDDSQLPKDRFSAERLKGVDSTLKIQPAKLEDSAVYLCASSLDPAGGYRNEQSFGPGTRLTVL.

There are many counts of this clonotype. The chain is built from TRBV18 and TRBJ1-1; D unresolved. The CDR3 runs 12 residues. In germline, CDR1 is KGHSH, CDR2 LQKENI. Trimming cost V 6 bases and J 5 bases, with 10 bases left between them. The CDR3 nucleotides are TGTGCCAGCTCCCTACGGGATACTGAAGCTTTCTTT. Translation: CASSLRDTEAFF.

Points on this clonotype: One end of the junction does not line up with germline, which may come from a read error. This chain uses TRBV20-1 with TRBJ2-7, with 7 bases lining up with TRBD1. The CDR3 extends over 17 amino acids. Germline values: CDR1 DFQATT, CDR2 SNEGSKA (reference sequence). Here the CDR3 reads CSASPRLTGAGPYELYF. In DNA form, the CDR3 reads TGCAGTGCTAGTCCACGTCTCACAGGGGCCGGACCCTACGAGCTGTACTTC.

Ten or more counts support this clonotype. This chain connects TRBV9 to TRBJ2-4; D perhaps matches TRBD2 (5 bases). V was clipped by 0 bases and J by 1 base, with 5 bases between them. In germline, CDR1 is SGDLS, CDR2 YYNGEE. The CDR3 covers 14 residues. The CDR3 nucleotides are TGTGCCAGCAGCGTAGGCGGGGCCAAAAACATTCAGTACTTC. Protein sequence: CASSVGGAKNIQYF.

Many counts were recorded for this clonotype. The chain links TRBV5-4 to TRBJ2-3; perhaps TRBD1 as D (6 bases). From germline, CDR1 is SGHNT and CDR2 YYREEE (reference sequence). The CDR3 covers 15 residues. The V and J ends lost 0 bases and 3 bases respectively, with 11 bases between them. The CDR3 DNA reads TGTGCCAGCAGCTTGGAGCCAGGGGTAACAGATACGCAGTATTTT. It translates to CASSLEPGVTDTQYF.

This clonotype was seen repeatedly, ten times or more. The chain recombines TRBV12-3 or TRBV12-4 with TRBJ1-2, with 8 bases lining up with TRBD1. CDR3 length: 15 amino acids. The junction had 10 bases not matched to a gene; V was cut back by 6 bases and J by 4 bases. For the CDR3, the DNA is TGTGCCAGCAGACCTACAGGGGGTCTTAGCTATGGCTACACCTTC. The encoded protein is CASRPTGGLSYGYTF.

The CDR3 coding sequence is TGTGCCAGCAGCTTCCAGGGCGGGAGGGCCAAAGAGACCCAGTACTTC. Translating gives CASSFQGGRAKETQYF. This chain connects TRBV6-5 to TRBJ2-5, with 9 bases aligning to TRBD2. Losses at the gene ends were 6 bases for V and 3 bases for J; bases not matched to a gene: 11. This CDR3 has 16 residues. Germline assignment: CDR1 MNHEY and CDR2 SVGAGI.

This clonotype was counted between two and nine times. V usage is TRBV20-1 and J usage is TRBJ2-3; no clear D. This CDR3 is built from 13 residues. Trimming pared 6 bases from V and 0 bases from J, leaving 10 bases between. The germline V gene encodes CDR1 DFQATT and CDR2 SNEGSKA (reference sequence). Written as DNA, the CDR3 is TGCAGTGCGTTACAGACTAGCACAGATACGCAGTATTTT. Translating it yields CSALQTSTDTQYF.

The sample holds many counts of this clonotype. The chain has TRBV29-1 and TRBJ1-1, with D hard to call. Germline lookup yields CDR1 SQVTM and CDR2 ANQGSEA. This CDR3 has 13 residues. The V end lost 7 bases, the J end lost 6 bases, and 18 bases lay between the germline ends. CDR3 amino acids: CSGRTDVSSEAFF. CDR3 nucleotide sequence: TGCAGCGGTAGGACCGACGTTTCGTCTGAAGCTTTCTTT.